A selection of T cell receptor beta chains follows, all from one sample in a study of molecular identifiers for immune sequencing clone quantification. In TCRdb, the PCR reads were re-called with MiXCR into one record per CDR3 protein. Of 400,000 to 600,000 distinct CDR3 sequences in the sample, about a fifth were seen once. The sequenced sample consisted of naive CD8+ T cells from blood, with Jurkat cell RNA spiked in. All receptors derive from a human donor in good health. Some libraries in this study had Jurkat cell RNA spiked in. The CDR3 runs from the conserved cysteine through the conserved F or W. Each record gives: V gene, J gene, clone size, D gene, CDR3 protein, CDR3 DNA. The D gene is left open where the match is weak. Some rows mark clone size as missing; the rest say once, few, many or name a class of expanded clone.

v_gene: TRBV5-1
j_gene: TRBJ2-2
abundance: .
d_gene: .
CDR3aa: CASSLSAGSAGELFF
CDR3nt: TGCGCCAGCAGCTTGAGTGCAGGGTCGGCCGGGGAGCTGTTTTTT

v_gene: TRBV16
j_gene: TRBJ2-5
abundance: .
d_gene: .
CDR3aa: CASSQSTTPETQYF
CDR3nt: TGTGCCAGCAGCCAGTCGACTACCCCAGAGACCCAGTACTTC

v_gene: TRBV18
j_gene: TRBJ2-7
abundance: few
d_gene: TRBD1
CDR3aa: CASSPPRTGYHEQYF
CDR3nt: TGTGCCAGCTCACCCCCGAGGACAGGGTATCACGAGCAGTACTTC

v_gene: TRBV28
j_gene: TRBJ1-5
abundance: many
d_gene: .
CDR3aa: CASSYRGSQPQHF
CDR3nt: TGTGCCAGCAGTTATCGGGGGAGTCAGCCCCAGCATTTT

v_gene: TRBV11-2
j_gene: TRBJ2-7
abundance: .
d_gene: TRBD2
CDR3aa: CASSPSGWLAGALEQYF
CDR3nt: TGTGCCAGCAGCCCTAGCGGGTGGCTAGCGGGTGCTCTAGAGCAGTACTTC

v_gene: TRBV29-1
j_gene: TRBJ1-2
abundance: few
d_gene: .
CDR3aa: CSVEPRDFYGYTF
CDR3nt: TGCAGCGTTGAACCGAGGGACTTCTATGGCTACACCTTC

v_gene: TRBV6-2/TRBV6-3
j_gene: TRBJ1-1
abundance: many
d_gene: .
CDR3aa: CASRPALNTEAFF
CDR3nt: TGTGCCAGCAGACCCGCCTTGAACACTGAAGCTTTCTTT

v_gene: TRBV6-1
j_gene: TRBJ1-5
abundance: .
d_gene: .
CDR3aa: CASSEWGSGVGLQPQHF
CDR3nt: TGTGCCAGCAGTGAATGGGGATCGGGAGTGGGTTTACAGCCCCAGCATTTT

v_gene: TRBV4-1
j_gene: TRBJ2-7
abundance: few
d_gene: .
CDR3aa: CASSQDPAGPSYEQYF
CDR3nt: TGCGCCAGCAGCCAAGATCCAGCGGGTCCGTCCTACGAGCAGTACTTC

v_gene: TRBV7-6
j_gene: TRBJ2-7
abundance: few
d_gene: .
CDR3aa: CASSPATGTPGSYERYF
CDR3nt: TGTGCCAGCAGCCCAGCTACCGGGACACCAGGCTCCTACGAGCGGTACTTC

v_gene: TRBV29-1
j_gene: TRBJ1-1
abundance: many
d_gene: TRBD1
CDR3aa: CSVEDRLNTEAFF
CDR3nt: TGCAGCGTTGAGGACAGGTTGAACACTGAAGCTTTCTTT

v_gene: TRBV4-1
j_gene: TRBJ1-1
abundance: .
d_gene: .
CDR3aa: CASSHRGVNTEAFF
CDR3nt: TGCGCCAGCAGCCATAGGGGGGTGAACACTGAAGCTTTCTTT

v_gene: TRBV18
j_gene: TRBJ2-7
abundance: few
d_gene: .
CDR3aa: CASSPDVPYEQYF
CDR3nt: TGTGCCAGCTCACCCGATGTCCCCTACGAGCAGTACTTC

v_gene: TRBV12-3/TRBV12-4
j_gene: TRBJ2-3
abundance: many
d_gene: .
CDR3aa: CASSWGDVSTDTQYF
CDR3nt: TGTGCCAGCAGCTGGGGGGACGTAAGCACAGATACGCAGTATTTT

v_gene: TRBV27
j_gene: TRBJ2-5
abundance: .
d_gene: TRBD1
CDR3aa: CASSLIGQGRETQYF
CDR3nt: TGTGCCAGCAGTCTAATTGGACAGGGCAGAGAGACCCAGTACTTC

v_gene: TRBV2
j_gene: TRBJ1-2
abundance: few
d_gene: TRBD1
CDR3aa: CASSSNIPTGSNYGYTF
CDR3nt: TGTGCCAGCAGTTCCAACATCCCGACAGGGTCTAACTATGGCTACACCTTC

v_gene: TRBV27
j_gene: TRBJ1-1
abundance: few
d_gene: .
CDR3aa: CASSFRGAGTEAFF
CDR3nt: TGTGCCAGCAGTTTTCGGGGGGCAGGCACTGAAGCTTTCTTT

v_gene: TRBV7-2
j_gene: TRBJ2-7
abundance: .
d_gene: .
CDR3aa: CASSQAGPSYEQYF
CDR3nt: TGTGCCAGCAGTCAGGCAGGGCCCTCCTACGAGCAGTACTTC

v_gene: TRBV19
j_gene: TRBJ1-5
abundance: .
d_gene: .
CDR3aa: CASTTWEGNQPQHF
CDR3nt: TGTGCCAGTACCACTTGGGAGGGGAATCAGCCCCAGCATTTT

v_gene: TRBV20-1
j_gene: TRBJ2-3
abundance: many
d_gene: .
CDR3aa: CSARPRPADTQYF
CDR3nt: TGCAGTGCACGCCCCCGACCGGCGGATACGCAGTATTTT

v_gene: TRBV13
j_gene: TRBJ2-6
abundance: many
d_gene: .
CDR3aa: CASSFGVGPVPGANVLTF
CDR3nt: TGTGCCAGCAGCTTCGGGGTGGGTCCGGTGCCTGGGGCCAACGTCCTGACTTTC

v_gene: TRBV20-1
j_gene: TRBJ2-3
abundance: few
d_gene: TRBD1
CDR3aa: CSARKDRDHTDTQYF
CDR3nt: TGCAGTGCTAGAAAAGACAGGGATCACACAGATACGCAGTATTTT

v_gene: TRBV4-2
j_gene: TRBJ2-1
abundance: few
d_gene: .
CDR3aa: CASSQEADEQFF
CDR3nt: TGTGCCAGCAGCCAAGAGGCTGATGAGCAGTTCTTC

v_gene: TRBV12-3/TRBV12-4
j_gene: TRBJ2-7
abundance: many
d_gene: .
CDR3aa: CASSTGNYEQYF
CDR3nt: TGTGCCAGCAGTACGGGGAACTACGAGCAGTACTTC

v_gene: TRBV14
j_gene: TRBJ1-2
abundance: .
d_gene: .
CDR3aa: CASSPDRNYGYAF
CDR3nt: TGTGCCAGCAGCCCCGACAGGAACTATGGCTACGCCTTC

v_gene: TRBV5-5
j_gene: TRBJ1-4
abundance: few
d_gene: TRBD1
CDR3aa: CASSLAETGSGEKLFF
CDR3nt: TGTGCCAGCAGCTTGGCTGAGACAGGGTCGGGGGAAAAACTGTTTTTT

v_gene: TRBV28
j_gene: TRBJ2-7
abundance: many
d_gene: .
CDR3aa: CASSSIWYEQYF
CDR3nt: TGTGCCAGCAGTTCGATATGGTACGAGCAGTACTTC

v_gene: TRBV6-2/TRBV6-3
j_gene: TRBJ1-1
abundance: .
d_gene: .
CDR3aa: CATREQTEAFF
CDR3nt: TGTGCCACGCGTGAGCAAACTGAAGCTTTCTTT